Below are 2 T cell receptor beta chains sequenced from a single sample in a study of prognosis after radiotherapy for stage I lung cancer. Amplification of TCR beta CDR3 from genomic DNA used two-round multiplex PCR. First-round PCR used primers specific to each TRBV and TRBJ gene. TCRdb used MiXCR to reprocess the multiplex PCR reads, holding one entry per CDR3 protein. The table records over 13,000 distinct CDR3 sequences, 25% to 30% of them present only once. The material sequenced was PBMCs, taken before or after stereotactic body radiation therapy (not recorded which). The receptors originated from a donor at least 50 years old with non-small cell lung cancer.

This clonotype has at least ten counts. The rearrangement uses TRBV14 and TRBJ1-3; D gene unclear. CDR3 length: 14 residues. V was pared by 4 bases and J by 4 bases, with 11 bases between. Germline loops: CDR1 SGHDN, CDR2 FVKESK. The CDR3 loop is CASSPRTLGNTIYF. The CDR3 DNA sequence: TGTGCCAGCAGCCCGCGGACCTTGGGAAACACCATATATTTT. Full variable domain (remainder filled in from reference TRBV14 and TRBJ1-3): EAGVTQFPSHSVIEKGQTVTLRCDPISGHDNLYWYRRVMGKEIKFLLHFVKESKQDESGMPNNRFLAERTGGTYSTLKVQPAELEDSGVYFCASSPRTLGNTIYFGEGSWLTVV.

This clonotype was recorded at least ten times. The chain is built from TRBV10-3 and TRBJ2-1; no reliable D call. Germline V CDR1 and CDR2: ENHRY, SYGVKD. The CDR3 has 14 residues. With 3 bases removed from V and 9 bases from J, the gap between germline ends came to 15 bases. CDR3 residues: CAISDRPLRPEQFF. CDR3 nucleotide sequence: TGTGCCATCAGTGATCGACCTTTAAGGCCTGAGCAGTTCTTC.